The T cell receptor (beta chain) under discussion was sequenced for a study of preoperative IRX-2 immunotherapy in early breast cancer. Germline V CDR1 and CDR2: MDHEN, SYDVKM. This CDR3 is 15 amino acids long. Trimming removed 4 bases from V and 4 bases from J; junction bases left unmatched: 8. Regarding treatment: preoperative locoregional IRX-2 cytokine immunotherapy. Preoperative locoregional IRX-2 cytokine immunotherapy was tested in the phase Ib source study. Profiling relied on immunoSEQ multiplex PCR, and the TCRdb table lists in-frame clones only, not all of them. Among about 23,000 clones listed, around 95% were seen once.

The clonotype originates from a human donor with breast cancer. This chain connects TRBV28 to TRBJ2-3; 7 bases map to TRBD2. This specimen consisted of tumor tissue, obtained after IRX-2 immunotherapy. In DNA, the CDR3 is TGTGCCAGCAGTTGGGAGGGAGGATTCCCAGATACGCAGTATTTT. Its translation is CASSWEGGFPDTQYF. The complete variable domain, with remaining parts taken from reference TRBV28 and TRBJ2-3, reads DVKVTQSSRYLVKRTGEKVFLECVQDMDHENMFWYRQDPGLGLRLIYFSYDVKMKEKGDIPEGYSVSREKKERFSLILESASTNQTSMYLCASSWEGGFPDTQYFGPGTRLTVL.